This is a list of T cell receptor beta chains from one sample in a study of cytomegalovirus exposure and HLA in healthy donors. This table comes from immunoSEQ multiplex PCR, and its TCRdb copy is limited to in-frame clones, with some not included. This sample has more than 200,000 clones, with more than 70% found just once. Input material: PBMCs. The source is a human donor in good health. Both conserved end residues are part of each CDR3. The D gene is left open where the match is weak. Some rows mark clone size as missing; the rest say once, few, many or name a class of expanded clone.

v_gene	d_gene	abundance	j_gene	CDR3nt	CDR3aa
TRBV5-5	-	-	TRBJ2-7	TGTGCCAGCAGCTTGGCTGGGGCCACCTACGAGCAGTACTTC	CASSLAGATYEQYF
TRBV11-2	TRBD1	-	TRBJ2-7	TGTGCCAGCAGCTCGGACAGGGGGATTTTCTACGAGCAGTACTTC	CASSSDRGIFYEQYF
TRBV6-6	-	few	TRBJ2-7	TGTGCCAGCAGTTACTACCGCCAGGATTCCTACGAGCAGTACTTC	CASSYYRQDSYEQYF
TRBV9	-	-	TRBJ1-5	TGTGCCAGCAGCGTAGAGGGGATAGAGAATCAGCCCCAGCATTTT	CASSVEGIENQPQHF
TRBV6-5	TRBD2	-	TRBJ2-7	TGTGCCAGCAGTCTCTCTAGCGGGAGACCCTCCGAGCAGTACTTC	CASSLSSGRPSEQYF
TRBV14	-	-	TRBJ1-2	TGTGCCAGCAGCCAAGACCGCACAGATGTCTATGGCTACACCTTC	CASSQDRTDVYGYTF
TRBV7-9	-	-	TRBJ2-7	TGTACCAGCAGCCCTACAGCGATGGGGCCCTACGAGCAGTACTTC	CTSSPTAMGPYEQYF
TRBV1	-	few	TRBJ2-1	TGCACCAGCAGCCAACTGGGGGACTATGTGTACAATGAGCAGTTCTTC	CTSSQLGDYVYNEQFF
TRBV7-9	-	-	TRBJ2-1	TGTTCCAGCAGCTTAAGCGGAAGCTCCTACAATGAGCAGTTCTTC	CSSSLSGSSYNEQFF
TRBV6-6	-	-	TRBJ2-7	TGTGCCAGCAGTTACGTCATGGCGGGTCCGGGATACGAGCAGTACTTC	CASSYVMAGPGYEQYF